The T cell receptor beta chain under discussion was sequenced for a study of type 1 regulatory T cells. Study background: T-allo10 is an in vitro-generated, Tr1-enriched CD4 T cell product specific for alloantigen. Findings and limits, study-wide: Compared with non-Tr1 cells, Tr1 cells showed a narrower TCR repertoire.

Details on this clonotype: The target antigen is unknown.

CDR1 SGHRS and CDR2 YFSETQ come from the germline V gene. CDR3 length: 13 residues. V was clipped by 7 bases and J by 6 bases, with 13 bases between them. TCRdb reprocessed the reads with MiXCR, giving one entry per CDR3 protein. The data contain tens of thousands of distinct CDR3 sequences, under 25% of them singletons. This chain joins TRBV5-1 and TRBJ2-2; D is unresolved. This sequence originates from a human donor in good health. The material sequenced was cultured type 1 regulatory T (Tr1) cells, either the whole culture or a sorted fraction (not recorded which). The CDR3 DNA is TGCGCCAGCTCACCTGTCCGGTCCGGGGAGCTGTTTTTT. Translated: CASSPVRSGELFF.